One and the same sample provided the 5 T cell receptor beta chains below, sequenced in a study of shared clonotypes between healthy human individuals. The assay was immunoSEQ multiplex PCR, and TCRdb's table has in-frame clones only and misses some. Of around 1.4 million clones listed, approximately 98.5% are singletons. Material: naive CD4+ T cells sorted from blood. The subset here: CD45RA+ positively selected. The source is a man aged 30-40 years in good health.

This rearrangement joins TRBV19 to TRBJ2-3; 8 bases map to TRBD1. Per germline, CDR1 LNHDA and CDR2 SQIVND (reference sequence). CDR3 size: 17 residues. The V segment lost 2 bases and the J segment 4 bases; nucleotides outside the gene matches: 11. In DNA form, the CDR3 reads TGTGCCAGTAGTATACGCCCAGGGGGCGCCGTGGCAGATACGCAGTATTTT. It is translated as CASSIRPGGAVADTQYF.

The gene calls are TRBV28 and TRBJ2-3, with D uncertain. V gave up 3 bases and J gave up 4 bases, with 11 bases separating them. In germline, CDR1 is MDHEN, CDR2 SYDVKM. This CDR3 contains 14 residues. In nucleotides, the CDR3 is TGTGCCAGCAGTTTCCGTAAGGGTGCAGATACGCAGTATTTT. Amino acid sequence: CASSFRKGADTQYF.

This chain joins TRBV18 and TRBJ2-1, with 8 bases aligning to TRBD1. CDR3 length equals 15 residues. CDR1 KGHSH and CDR2 LQKENI come from the germline V gene. J lost 10 bases, V lost 3 bases, and 11 bases had no gene match. This CDR3 reads CASSPGQAMPHEQFF. CDR3 DNA sequence: TGTGCCAGCTCACCGGGACAGGCCATGCCGCACGAGCAGTTCTTC. Together with reference TRBV18 and TRBJ2-1, the CDR3 gives the full variable domain: NAGVMQNPRHLVRRRGQEARLRCSPMKGHSHVYWYRQLPEEGLKFMVYLQKENIIDESGMPKERFSAEFPKEGPSILRIQQVVRGDSAAYFCASSPGQAMPHEQFFGPGTRLTVL.

The chain is built from TRBV28 and TRBJ2-7, with D unclear. From germline, CDR1 is MDHEN and CDR2 SYDVKM. Trimming stripped 7 bases from V and 4 bases from J, with 17 bases between. The CDR3 extends over 14 amino acids. The CDR3 sequence: CASTPDPVSYEQYF. The DNA of the CDR3 is TGTGCCAGCACCCCGGACCCGGTTTCGTACGAGCAGTACTTC.

This sequence joins TRBV27 and TRBJ2-7; 7 bases fit TRBD1. Germline V CDR1 and CDR2: MNHEY, SMNVEV (reference sequence). This CDR3 region has 14 residues. After removal of 6 bases from V and 1 base from J, the junction contained 6 bases not matched to a gene. The CDR3 region is CASRTSTGSYEQYF. Here the CDR3 DNA reads TGTGCCAGCAGAACCTCGACAGGGTCCTACGAGCAGTACTTC.